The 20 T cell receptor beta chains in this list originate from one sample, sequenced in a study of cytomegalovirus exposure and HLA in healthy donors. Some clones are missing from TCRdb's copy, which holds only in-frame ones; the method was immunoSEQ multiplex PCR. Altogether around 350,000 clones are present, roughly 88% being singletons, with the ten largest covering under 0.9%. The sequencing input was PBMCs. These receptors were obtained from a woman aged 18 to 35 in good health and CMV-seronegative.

The CDR3 DNA sequence: TGTGCCATCAGTGAACTAGAAGAGACCCAGTACTTC. Its translation is CAISELEETQYF. V is TRBV10-3 and J is TRBJ2-5, with D perhaps TRBD2 (5 bases). The CDR3 has 12 amino acids. CDR1 is ENHRY and CDR2 is SYGVKD in the germline V gene. The V end was cut by 3 bases, the J end by 3 bases, with 5 bases between.

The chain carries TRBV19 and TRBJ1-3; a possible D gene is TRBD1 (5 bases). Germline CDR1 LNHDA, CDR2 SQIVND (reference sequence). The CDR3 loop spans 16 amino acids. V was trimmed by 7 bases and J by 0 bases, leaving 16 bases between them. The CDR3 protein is CASTALGGASGNTIYF. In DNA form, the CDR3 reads TGTGCCAGTACGGCCCTTGGCGGGGCCTCTGGAAACACCATATATTTT.

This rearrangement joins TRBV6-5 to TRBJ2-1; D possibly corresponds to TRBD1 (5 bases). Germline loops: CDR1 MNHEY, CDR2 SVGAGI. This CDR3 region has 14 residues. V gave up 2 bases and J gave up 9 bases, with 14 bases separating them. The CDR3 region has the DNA TGTGCCAGCAGTTACATAGGGGTTCTCGTTGAGCAGTTCTTC. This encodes CASSYIGVLVEQFF.

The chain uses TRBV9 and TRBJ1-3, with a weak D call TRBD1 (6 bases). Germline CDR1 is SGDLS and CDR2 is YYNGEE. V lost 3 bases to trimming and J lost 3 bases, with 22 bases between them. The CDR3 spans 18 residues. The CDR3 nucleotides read TGTGCCAGCAGCGGAAGACACGCCGGGACAAAGGGTGGAAACACCATATATTTT. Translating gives CASSGRHAGTKGGNTIYF.

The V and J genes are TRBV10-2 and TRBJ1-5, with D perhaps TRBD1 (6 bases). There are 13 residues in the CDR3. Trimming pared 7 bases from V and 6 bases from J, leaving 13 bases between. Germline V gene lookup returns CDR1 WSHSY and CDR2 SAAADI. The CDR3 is CASTADSRQPQHF. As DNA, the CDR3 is TGCGCCAGCACTGCGGACAGCCGTCAGCCCCAGCATTTT.

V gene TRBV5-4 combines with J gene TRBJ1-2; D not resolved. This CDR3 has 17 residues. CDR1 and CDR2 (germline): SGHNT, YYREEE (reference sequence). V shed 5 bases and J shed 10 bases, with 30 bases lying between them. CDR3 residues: CASRLFPPWTAGGDYTF. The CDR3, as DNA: TGTGCCAGCAGGCTTTTCCCCCCTTGGACCGCGGGAGGTGACTACACCTTC.

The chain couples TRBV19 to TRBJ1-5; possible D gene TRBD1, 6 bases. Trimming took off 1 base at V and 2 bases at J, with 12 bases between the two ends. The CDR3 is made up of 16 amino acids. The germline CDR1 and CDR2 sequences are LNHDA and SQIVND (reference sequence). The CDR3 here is CASSIGGGEGNQPQHF. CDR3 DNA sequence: TGTGCCAGTAGTATAGGTGGGGGCGAGGGCAATCAGCCCCAGCATTTT. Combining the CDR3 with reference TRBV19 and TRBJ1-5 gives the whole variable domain DGGITQSPKYLFRKEGQNVTLSCEQNLNHDAMYWYRQDPGQGLRLIYYSQIVNDFQKGDIAEGYSVSREKKESFPLTVTSAQKNPTAFYLCASSIGGGEGNQPQHFGDGTRLSIL.

The CDR3 DNA sequence: TGTGCCACCAAGGGGGGGGGCACTAGTTACGAGCAGTACTTC. Translated: CATKGGGTSYEQYF. This chain links TRBV28 with TRBJ2-7; D possibly corresponds to TRBD2 (7 bases). The CDR3 sequence is 14 residues long. Germline lookup yields CDR1 MDHEN and CDR2 SYDVKM. V was cut by 10 bases and J by 4 bases, with 20 bases left in between.

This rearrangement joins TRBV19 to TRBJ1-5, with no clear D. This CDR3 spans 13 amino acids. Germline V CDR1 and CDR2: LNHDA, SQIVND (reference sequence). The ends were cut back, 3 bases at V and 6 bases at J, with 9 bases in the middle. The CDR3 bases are TGTGCCAGTAGTATGCAGGTTAGTCAGCCCCAGCATTTT. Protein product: CASSMQVSQPQHF.

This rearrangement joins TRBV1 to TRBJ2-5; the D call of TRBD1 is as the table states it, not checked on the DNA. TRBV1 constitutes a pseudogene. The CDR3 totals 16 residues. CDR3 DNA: TGCACCAGCAGCCAAACTCCACAGGGCCATAGAGAGACCCAGTACTTC. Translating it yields CTSSQTPQGHRETQYF.

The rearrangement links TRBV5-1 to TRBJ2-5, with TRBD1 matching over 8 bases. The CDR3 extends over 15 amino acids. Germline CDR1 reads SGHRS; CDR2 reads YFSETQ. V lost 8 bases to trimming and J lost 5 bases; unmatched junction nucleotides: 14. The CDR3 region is CASTTSGQAGETQYF. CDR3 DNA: TGCGCCAGTACTACCTCGGGACAGGCGGGGGAGACCCAGTACTTC.

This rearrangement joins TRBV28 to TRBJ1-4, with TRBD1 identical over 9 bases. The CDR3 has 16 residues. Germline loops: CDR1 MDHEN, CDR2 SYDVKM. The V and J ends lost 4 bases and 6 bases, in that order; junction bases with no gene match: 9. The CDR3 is CASSSNSGTGYEKLFF. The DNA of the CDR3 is TGTGCCAGCAGTTCGAACTCCGGGACAGGGTATGAAAAACTGTTTTTT. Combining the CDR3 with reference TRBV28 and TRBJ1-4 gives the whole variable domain DVKVTQSSRYLVKRTGEKVFLECVQDMDHENMFWYRQDPGLGLRLIYFSYDVKMKEKGDIPEGYSVSREKKERFSLILESASTNQTSMYLCASSSNSGTGYEKLFFGSGTQLSVL.

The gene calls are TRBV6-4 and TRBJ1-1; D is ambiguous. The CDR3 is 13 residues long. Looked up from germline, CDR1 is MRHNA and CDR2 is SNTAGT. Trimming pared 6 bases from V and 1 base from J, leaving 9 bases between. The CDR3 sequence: CASRGRSNTEAFF. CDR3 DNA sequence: TGTGCCAGCAGGGGCAGGTCGAACACTGAAGCTTTCTTT.

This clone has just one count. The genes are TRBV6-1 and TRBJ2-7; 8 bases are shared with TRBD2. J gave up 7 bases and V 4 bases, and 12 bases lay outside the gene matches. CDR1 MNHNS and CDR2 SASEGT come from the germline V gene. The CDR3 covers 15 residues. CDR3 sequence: CASSVGGAGDREQYF. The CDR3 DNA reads TGTGCCAGCAGTGTAGGTGGAGCGGGAGATAGGGAGCAGTACTTC.

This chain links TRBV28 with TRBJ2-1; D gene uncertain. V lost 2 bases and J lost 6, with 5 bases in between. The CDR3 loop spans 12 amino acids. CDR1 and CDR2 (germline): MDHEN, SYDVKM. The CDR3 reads CASSLLRNEQFF. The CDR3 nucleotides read TGTGCCAGCAGTTTACTCCGCAATGAGCAGTTCTTC.

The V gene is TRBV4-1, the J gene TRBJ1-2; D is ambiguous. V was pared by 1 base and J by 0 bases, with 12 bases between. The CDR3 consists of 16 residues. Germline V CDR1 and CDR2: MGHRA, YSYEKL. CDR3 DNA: TGCGCCAGCAGCCAAGGTCATGCCTCAGCTAACTATGGCTACACCTTC. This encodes CASSQGHASANYGYTF.

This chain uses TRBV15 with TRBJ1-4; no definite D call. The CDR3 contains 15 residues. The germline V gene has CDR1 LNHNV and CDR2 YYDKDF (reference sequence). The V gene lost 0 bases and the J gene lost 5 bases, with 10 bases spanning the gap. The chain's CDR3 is CATSRDRRQNEKLFF. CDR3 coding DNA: TGTGCCACCAGCAGAGATCGGAGGCAGAATGAAAAACTGTTTTTT.

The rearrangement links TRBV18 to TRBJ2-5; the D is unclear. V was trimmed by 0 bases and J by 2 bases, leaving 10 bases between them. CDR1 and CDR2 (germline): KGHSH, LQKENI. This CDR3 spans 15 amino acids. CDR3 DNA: TGTGCCAGCTCACCACCTATACAGACGCAAGAGACCCAGTACTTC. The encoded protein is CASSPPIQTQETQYF.

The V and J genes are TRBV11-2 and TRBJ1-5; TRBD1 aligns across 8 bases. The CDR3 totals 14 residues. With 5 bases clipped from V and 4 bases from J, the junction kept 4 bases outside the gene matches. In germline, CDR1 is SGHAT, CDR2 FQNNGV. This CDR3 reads CASSPQGVNQPQHF. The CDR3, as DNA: TGTGCCAGCAGCCCACAGGGGGTGAATCAGCCCCAGCATTTT.

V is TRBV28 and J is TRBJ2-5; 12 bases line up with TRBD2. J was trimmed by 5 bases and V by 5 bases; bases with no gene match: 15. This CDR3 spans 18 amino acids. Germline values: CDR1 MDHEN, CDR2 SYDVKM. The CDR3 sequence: CASSPLNRLAGEGETQYF. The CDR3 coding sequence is TGTGCCAGCAGTCCACTAAACCGACTAGCGGGAGAAGGGGAGACCCAGTACTTC. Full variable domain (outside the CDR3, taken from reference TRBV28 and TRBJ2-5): DVKVTQSSRYLVKRTGEKVFLECVQDMDHENMFWYRQDPGLGLRLIYFSYDVKMKEKGDIPEGYSVSREKKERFSLILESASTNQTSMYLCASSPLNRLAGEGETQYFGPGTRLLVL.